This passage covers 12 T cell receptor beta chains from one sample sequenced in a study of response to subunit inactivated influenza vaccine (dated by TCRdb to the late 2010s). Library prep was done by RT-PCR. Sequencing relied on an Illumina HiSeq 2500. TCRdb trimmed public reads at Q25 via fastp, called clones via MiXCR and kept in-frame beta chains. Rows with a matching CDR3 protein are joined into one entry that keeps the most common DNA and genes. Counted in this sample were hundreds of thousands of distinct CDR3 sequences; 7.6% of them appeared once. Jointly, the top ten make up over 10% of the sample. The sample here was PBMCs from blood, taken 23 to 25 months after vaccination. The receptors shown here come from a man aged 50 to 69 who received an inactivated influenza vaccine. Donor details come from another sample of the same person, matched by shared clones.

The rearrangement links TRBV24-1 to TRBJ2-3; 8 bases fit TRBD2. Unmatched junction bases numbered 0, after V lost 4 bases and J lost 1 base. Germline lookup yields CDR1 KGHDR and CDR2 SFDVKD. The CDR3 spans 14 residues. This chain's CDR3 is CATSERGGTDTQYF. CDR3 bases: TGTGCCACCAGTGAGCGGGGGGGCACAGATACGCAGTATTTT.

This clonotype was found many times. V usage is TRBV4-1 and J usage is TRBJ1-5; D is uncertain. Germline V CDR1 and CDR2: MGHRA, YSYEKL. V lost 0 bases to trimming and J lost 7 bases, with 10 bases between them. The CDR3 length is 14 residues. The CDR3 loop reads CASSQDSLGQPQHF. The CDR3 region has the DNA TGCGCCAGCAGCCAAGATTCCCTAGGGCAGCCCCAGCATTTT.

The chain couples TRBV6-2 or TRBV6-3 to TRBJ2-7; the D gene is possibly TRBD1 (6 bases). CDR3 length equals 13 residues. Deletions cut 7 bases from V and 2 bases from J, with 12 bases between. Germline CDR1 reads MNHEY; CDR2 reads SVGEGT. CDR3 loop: CASKDRETYEQYF. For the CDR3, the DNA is TGTGCCAGCAAGGACAGAGAAACCTACGAGCAGTACTTC.

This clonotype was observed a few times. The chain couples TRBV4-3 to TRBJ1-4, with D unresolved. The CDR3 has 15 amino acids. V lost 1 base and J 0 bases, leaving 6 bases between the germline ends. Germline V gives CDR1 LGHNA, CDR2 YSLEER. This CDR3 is CASSQVPATNEKLFF. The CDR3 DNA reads TGCGCCAGCAGCCAAGTCCCAGCAACTAATGAAAAACTGTTTTTT.

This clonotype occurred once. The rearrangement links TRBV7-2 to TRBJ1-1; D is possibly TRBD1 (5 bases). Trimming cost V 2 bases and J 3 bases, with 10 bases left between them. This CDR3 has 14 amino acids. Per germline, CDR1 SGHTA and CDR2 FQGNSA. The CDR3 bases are TGTGCCAGCAGCTTACAGGGCGGAGACACTGAAGCTTTCTTT. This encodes CASSLQGGDTEAFF.

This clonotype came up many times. CDR3 residues: CASSLGIGTVFPDTQYF. CDR3 nucleotides: TGTGCCAGCAGCTTAGGGATCGGGACAGTCTTCCCAGATACGCAGTATTTT. The chain employs TRBV7-2 and TRBJ2-3, with TRBD1 matching 7 bases. The J segment lost 4 bases and the V segment lost 1 base, leaving 11 bases of the junction unmatched. The length of the CDR3 is 17 residues. Per germline, CDR1 SGHTA and CDR2 FQGNSA.

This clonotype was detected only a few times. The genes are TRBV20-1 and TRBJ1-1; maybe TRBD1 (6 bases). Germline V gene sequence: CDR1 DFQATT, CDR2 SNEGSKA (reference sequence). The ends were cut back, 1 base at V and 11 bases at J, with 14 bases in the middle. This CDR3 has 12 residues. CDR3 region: CSARVGGAGAFF. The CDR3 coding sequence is TGCAGTGCTAGAGTTGGGGGCGCGGGGGCTTTCTTT.

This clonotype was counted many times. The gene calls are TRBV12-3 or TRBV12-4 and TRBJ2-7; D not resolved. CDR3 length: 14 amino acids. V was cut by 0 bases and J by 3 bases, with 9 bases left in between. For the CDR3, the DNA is TGTGCCAGCAGTTTAGCCGGCACTTTCTACGAGCAGTACTTC. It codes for CASSLAGTFYEQYF.

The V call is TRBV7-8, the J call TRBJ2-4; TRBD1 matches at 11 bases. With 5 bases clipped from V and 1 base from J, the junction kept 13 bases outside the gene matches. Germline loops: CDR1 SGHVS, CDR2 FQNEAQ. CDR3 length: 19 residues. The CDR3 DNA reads TGTGCCAGCAGCGGTCGGACAGGGGGCTTCCACGGGGCCAAAAACATTCAGTACTTC. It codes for CASSGRTGGFHGAKNIQYF.

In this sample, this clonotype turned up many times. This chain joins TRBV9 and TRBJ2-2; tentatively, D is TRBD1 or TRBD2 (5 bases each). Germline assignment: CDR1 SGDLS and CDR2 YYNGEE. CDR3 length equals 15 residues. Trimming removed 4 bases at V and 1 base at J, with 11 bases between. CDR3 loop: CASSSGTENTGELFF. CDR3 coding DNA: TGTGCCAGCAGCTCCGGGACGGAGAACACCGGGGAGCTGTTTTTT.

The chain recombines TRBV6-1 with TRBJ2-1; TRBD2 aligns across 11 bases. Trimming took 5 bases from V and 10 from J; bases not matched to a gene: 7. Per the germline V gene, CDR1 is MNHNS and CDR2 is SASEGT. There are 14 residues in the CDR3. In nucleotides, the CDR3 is TGTGCCAGCAGTCCCAGCCGGACTAGCGGGGAGCAGTTCTTC. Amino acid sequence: CASSPSRTSGEQFF.

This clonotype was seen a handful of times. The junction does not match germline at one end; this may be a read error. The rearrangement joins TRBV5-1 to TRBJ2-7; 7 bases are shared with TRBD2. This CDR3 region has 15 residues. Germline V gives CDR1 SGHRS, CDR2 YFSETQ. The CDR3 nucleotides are TGCGCCAGCAGCATCCAAGCGGGGACTTCCTCCGAGCAGTACTTC. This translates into CASSIQAGTSSEQYF. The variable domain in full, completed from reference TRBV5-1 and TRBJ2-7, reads KAGVTQTPRYLIKTRGQQVTLSCSPISGHRSVSWYQQTPGQGLQFLFEYFSETQRNKGNFPGRFSGRQFSNSRSEMNVSTLELGDSALYLCASSIQAGTSSEQYFGPGTRLTVT.